This record looks at one T cell receptor (beta chain) sequence and its context. This sample stems from a study of blood T cell repertoires in COVID-19. About the research overall: COVID-19 samples, acute and convalescent, were from the United States, Italy and Spain.

In the original processing: Cell counts per sample came from amplifying reference gene primers. The data were produced by immunoSEQ multiplex PCR, yet TCRdb's version contains in-frame clones alone and is incomplete. For V, J and clone size, that table is used; D and trimming come from the DNA. Among about 250,000 clones listed, around 85% were seen once. CDR1 and CDR2 from the germline V gene are LGHNT and FRNRAP. This CDR3 comprises 16 residues. V lost 4 bases, J lost 6 bases, and 10 bases stayed unmatched. The chain recombines TRBV12-5 with TRBJ2-1; 9 bases map to TRBD2. This receptor was taken from a woman in her 30s who had recovered from COVID-19. The specimen was PBMCs or T cells enriched from blood (not recorded which). The CDR3 DNA sequence: TGTGCTAGTGGTTCCCGGGTCGGGACTAGCTTCAATGAGCAGTTCTTC. As protein: CASGSRVGTSFNEQFF.